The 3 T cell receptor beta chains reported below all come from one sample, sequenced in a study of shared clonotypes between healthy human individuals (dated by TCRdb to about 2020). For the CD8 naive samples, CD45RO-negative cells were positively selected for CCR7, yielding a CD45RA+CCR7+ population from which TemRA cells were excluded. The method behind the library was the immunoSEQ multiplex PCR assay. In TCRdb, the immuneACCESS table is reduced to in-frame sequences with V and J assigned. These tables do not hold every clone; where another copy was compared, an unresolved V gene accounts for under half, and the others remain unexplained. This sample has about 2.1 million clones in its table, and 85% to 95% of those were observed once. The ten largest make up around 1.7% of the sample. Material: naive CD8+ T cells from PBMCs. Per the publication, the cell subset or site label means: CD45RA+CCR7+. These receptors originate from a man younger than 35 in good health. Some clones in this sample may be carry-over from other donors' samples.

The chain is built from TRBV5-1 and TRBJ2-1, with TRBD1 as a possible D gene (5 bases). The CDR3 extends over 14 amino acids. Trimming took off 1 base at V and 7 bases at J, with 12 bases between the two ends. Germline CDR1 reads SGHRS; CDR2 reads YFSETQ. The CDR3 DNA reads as TGCGCCAGCAGCTTGAGGCTGGGGCAGAATGAGCAGTTCTTC. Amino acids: CASSLRLGQNEQFF. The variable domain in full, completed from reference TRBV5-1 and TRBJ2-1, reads KAGVTQTPRYLIKTRGQQVTLSCSPISGHRSVSWYQQTPGQGLQFLFEYFSETQRNKGNFPGRFSGRQFSNSRSEMNVSTLELGDSALYLCASSLRLGQNEQFFGPGTRLTVL.

The chain's CDR3 is CASSPDGLRSYEQYF. The CDR3 nucleotides are TGCGCCAGCAGCCCGGACGGGCTAAGATCCTACGAGCAGTACTTC. V is TRBV5-1 and J is TRBJ2-7; D call uncertain. The germline gives CDR1 SGHRS, CDR2 YFSETQ. Trimming shortened V by 4 bases and J by 1 base, and 15 bases separated the two germline ends. This CDR3 has 15 residues.

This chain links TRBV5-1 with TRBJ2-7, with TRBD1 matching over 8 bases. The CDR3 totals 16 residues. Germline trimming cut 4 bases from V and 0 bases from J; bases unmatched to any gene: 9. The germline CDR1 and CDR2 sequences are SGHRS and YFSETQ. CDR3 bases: TGCGCCAGCAGCACAGCCTCGGGACAGGTCTCCTACGAGCAGTACTTC. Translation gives CASSTASGQVSYEQYF.